These 28 T cell receptor beta chains originate from one sample sequenced in a study of T cell repertoires in aging, cancer and after chemotherapy. The template was genomic DNA from peripheral blood, not RNA. Multiplex touch-down PCR with TRB-A/B primers amplified rearranged V-D-J TRB sequences. TCRdb redid the calling of the multiplex PCR reads with MiXCR, one entry per CDR3 protein. Of several thousand distinct CDR3 sequences listed, 25% to 30% are singletons. Sequencing input: blood. Receptors originate from a human donor in good health.

This clonotype is medium-sized. The junction shows a germline mismatch at one end, possibly a read error. The chain combines TRBV7-2 with TRBJ1-2; 7 positions agree with TRBD1. This CDR3 has 15 amino acids. Germline V lookup: CDR1 SGHTA, CDR2 FQGNSA. CDR3 nucleotide sequence: TGTGCCAGCAGCTTAGGAGGAGGGGGCGCAGATGGGTACACCTTC. Amino acid sequence: CASSLGGGGADGYTF.

By proportion, this clonotype is medium-sized (0.01 to 0.1%). The rearrangement links TRBV6-5 to TRBJ2-3; possible D gene TRBD1, 6 bases. CDR1 is MNHEY, CDR2 SVGAGI, per germline. The CDR3 sequence is 15 residues long. The V end was cut by 6 bases, the J end by 2 bases, with 15 bases between. CDR3 in amino acids: CASRARGTYTDTQYF. The CDR3 DNA is TGTGCCAGCAGGGCCAGGGGCACCTACACAGATACGCAGTATTTT.

This clonotype is classed as medium-sized. This chain uses TRBV30 with TRBJ2-1; 12 nucleotides align to TRBD2. V gave up 3 bases and J gave up 8 bases; unmatched junction bases: 5. This CDR3 region has 14 residues. Germline CDR1 and CDR2: GTSNPN and SVGIG (reference sequence). DNA for the CDR3: TGTGCCTGGAGGACTAGCGGGAGTTTTTATGAGCAGTTCTTC. Amino acids: CAWRTSGSFYEQFF.

The chain links TRBV6-2 or TRBV6-3 to TRBJ2-3, with 11 nucleotides matching TRBD2. The ends lost 0 bases at V and 4 bases at J; junction bases unmatched: 12. CDR1 is MNHEY and CDR2 is SVGEGT in the germline V gene. CDR3 length: 19 amino acids. CDR3 nucleotides: TGTGCCAGCAGTTACTCTCAGCAAACTAGCGGGAGCTTATCAGATACGCAGTATTTT. It translates to CASSYSQQTSGSLSDTQYF.

This clonotype is medium-sized in the sample. This chain uses TRBV18 with TRBJ2-2; D gene unclear. Germline lookup yields CDR1 KGHSH and CDR2 LQKENI. The CDR3 has 18 residues. The V end lost 0 bases, the J end lost 2 bases, and 16 bases lay between the germline ends. Here the CDR3 reads CASSPPLYMGLNTGELFF. CDR3 nucleotides: TGTGCCAGCTCACCACCGTTGTATATGGGCCTAAACACCGGGGAGCTGTTTTTT.

This clonotype has only a few counts. The chain carries TRBV14 and TRBJ1-1, with D maybe TRBD1 (5 bases). The germline V gene has CDR1 SGHDN and CDR2 FVKESK. V lost 4 bases, J lost 11 bases, and 17 bases lay in between. This CDR3 is built from 13 residues. CDR3 amino acids: CASSPPGWGEAFF. The DNA of the CDR3 is TGTGCCAGCAGCCCCCCGGGGTGGGGGGAGGCTTTCTTT.

Only a few counts were recorded for this clonotype. The chain couples TRBV24-1 to TRBJ2-3; possible D gene TRBD2, 6 bases. The CDR3 spans 19 residues. Trimming removed 4 bases at V and 0 bases at J, with 22 bases between. CDR1 and CDR2 from the germline V gene are KGHDR and SFDVKD. The CDR3 spells CATSDPGRDWGTSTDTQYF. The CDR3 DNA sequence: TGTGCCACCAGTGACCCCGGGCGGGACTGGGGGACGAGCACAGATACGCAGTATTTT.

This clonotype is labeled medium-sized. This rearrangement joins TRBV7-3 to TRBJ2-1; no firm D call. Looked up from germline, CDR1 is SGHTA and CDR2 is FQGTGA. The V end was cut by 6 bases, the J end by 8 bases, with 14 bases between. The CDR3 covers 13 residues. The CDR3 is CASRQTSNDEQFF. CDR3 bases: TGTGCCAGCAGACAAACATCCAACGATGAGCAGTTCTTC.

This clonotype was detected a few times. This chain joins TRBV12-3 or TRBV12-4 and TRBJ2-1; possibly TRBD2 for D (5 bases). This CDR3 has 16 amino acids. Trimming removed 1 base from V and 8 bases from J, with 18 bases in between. CDR3 sequence (DNA): TGTGCCAGCAGTTTAGGGGCGGCGGGCGGGTTTGATGAGCAGTTCTTC. This translates into CASSLGAAGGFDEQFF.

This rearrangement joins TRBV20-1 to TRBJ2-1; tentative D call: TRBD1 (6 bases). Germline values: CDR1 DFQATT, CDR2 SNEGSKA (reference sequence). The CDR3 covers 15 residues. The ends were cut back, 4 bases at V and 0 bases at J, with 13 bases in the middle. In nucleotides, the CDR3 is TGCAGTGCTAAGACCCAGGGGTTCTCCTACAATGAGCAGTTCTTC. It encodes CSAKTQGFSYNEQFF.

By frequency in the sample, this clonotype is medium-sized. CDR3 amino acids: CASSSRDGNYGYTF. In DNA, the CDR3 is TGTGCCAGCAGCTCCCGGGACGGAAACTATGGCTACACCTTC. The chain is built from TRBV7-6 and TRBJ1-2; a weak D match, TRBD1 (5 bases). Trimming shortened V by 4 bases and J by 2 bases, and 11 bases separated the two germline ends. The CDR3 has 14 residues. The germline V gene encodes CDR1 SGHVS and CDR2 FNYEAQ.

On this clonotype itself: This may be a read error, as it is one base from a much larger clone. This chain connects TRBV5-4 to TRBJ2-7; 9 nucleotides align to TRBD2. The CDR3 has 18 residues. Germline V gives CDR1 SGHNT, CDR2 YYREEE (reference sequence). J lost 3 bases, V lost 5 bases, and 18 bases had no gene match. The CDR3 loop reads CASRQGLAGRTTDYEQYF. CDR3 DNA sequence: TGTGCCAGCAGGCAAGGGCTAGCGGGACGAACGACCGACTACGAGCAGTACTTC.

The chain combines TRBV5-1 with TRBJ2-5; D remains ambiguous. Germline V gene data show CDR1 as SGHRS and CDR2 as YFSETQ. V lost 4 bases, J lost 2 bases, and 12 bases lay in between. The CDR3 extends over 14 amino acids. The CDR3 sequence is CASSGFDWQETQYF. Here the CDR3 DNA reads TGCGCCAGCAGCGGTTTCGATTGGCAAGAGACCCAGTACTTC.

Sample share makes this clonotype medium-sized. The chain links TRBV29-1 to TRBJ2-1, with 10 positions matching TRBD2. V shed 4 bases and J 7 bases; nucleotides not matched to a gene: 10. Germline-derived CDR1 and CDR2 are SQVTM and ANQGSEA. The CDR3 is 15 residues long. The CDR3 here is CSVVGLAGAGNEQFF. CDR3 DNA sequence: TGCAGCGTTGTAGGTCTAGCGGGGGCTGGTAATGAGCAGTTCTTC.

In this sample, this clonotype is medium-sized (0.01 to 0.1%). The chain couples TRBV19 to TRBJ2-5, with 9 bases matching TRBD1. Germline loops: CDR1 LNHDA, CDR2 SQIVND (reference sequence). This CDR3 region has 15 residues. V lost 7 bases to trimming and J lost 5 bases; unmatched junction nucleotides: 11. The CDR3 nucleotides read TGTGCCAGTACTTCCAAACAGGGGGCGCGGGAGACCCAGTACTTC. This gives the protein CASTSKQGARETQYF.

By sample share, this clonotype is medium-sized. This sequence joins TRBV20-1 and TRBJ2-3; 7 bases agree with TRBD2. The germline CDR1 and CDR2 sequences are DFQATT and SNEGSKA (reference sequence). Germline trimming cut 6 bases from V and 5 bases from J; bases unmatched to any gene: 8. This CDR3 has 13 amino acids. The CDR3 DNA sequence: TGCAGTGCCCCCCCCGGCGGGAGAGATACGCAGTATTTT. It encodes CSAPPGGRDTQYF.

This clonotype is classed as medium-sized (0.01 to 0.1%). The gene calls are TRBV6-5 and TRBJ2-3, with TRBD2 matching over 7 bases. V lost 2 bases, J lost 0 bases, and 5 bases stayed unmatched. The CDR3 length is 16 residues. CDR1 and CDR2 (germline): MNHEY, SVGAGI. DNA of the CDR3: TGTGCCAGCAGTTACGGTAGCGGGTTTAGCACAGATACGCAGTATTTT. Protein: CASSYGSGFSTDTQYF.

Judged by abundance, this clonotype is medium-sized. V usage is TRBV29-1 and J usage is TRBJ1-5, with D perhaps matching TRBD1 (5 bases). Germline V gene sequence: CDR1 SQVTM, CDR2 ANQGSEA. This CDR3 contains 11 residues. V was pared by 3 bases and J by 7 bases, with 7 bases between. The CDR3, as DNA: TGCAGCGTTGAGGGGCTCCAGCCCCAGCATTTT. Its protein product is CSVEGLQPQHF.

By sample share, this clonotype is medium-sized (0.01 to 0.1%). The chain links TRBV6-5 to TRBJ2-3; TRBD2 is a possible D gene (5 bases). The CDR3 is made up of 15 amino acids. Germline CDR1 and CDR2: MNHEY and SVGAGI. Trimming removed 4 bases from V and 3 bases from J, with 14 bases in between. The CDR3 loop reads CASSWRTKSTDTQYF. The CDR3 bases are TGTGCCAGCAGTTGGAGGACGAAATCAACAGATACGCAGTATTTT.

The chain couples TRBV10-2 to TRBJ2-1, with 8 positions matching TRBD2. The germline V gene has CDR1 WSHSY and CDR2 SAAADI. CDR3 length: 17 amino acids. Trimming at V came to 1 base and at J to 2 bases, leaving 7 bases not matched to a gene. In DNA form, the CDR3 reads TGCGCCAGCAGTGAGTGGGGCGGGAGGTGGACCTACAATGAGCAGTTCTTC. Encoded protein: CASSEWGGRWTYNEQFF.

This chain connects TRBV27 to TRBJ2-7; 7 nucleotides agree with TRBD1. This CDR3 has 13 amino acids. The germline V gene encodes CDR1 MNHEY and CDR2 SMNVEV (reference sequence). Trimming at V came to 8 bases and at J to 3 bases, leaving 7 bases not matched to a gene. The DNA of the CDR3 is TGTGCCAGCCGCTTAGGGGGCCACTACGAGCAGTACGTC. This sequence encodes CASRLGGHYEQYV.

This clonotype occurred a few times. This chain joins TRBV4-2 and TRBJ2-2; 11 nucleotides match TRBD1. The germline V gene encodes CDR1 LGHNA and CDR2 YNFKEQ. The ends lost 3 bases at V and 5 bases at J; junction bases unmatched: 5. This CDR3 region has 16 residues. The CDR3 region is CASSHPGQGGTGELFF. CDR3 bases: TGTGCCAGCAGCCATCCGGGACAGGGGGGGACCGGGGAGCTGTTTTTT.

The sample holds one count of this clonotype. A much larger clone lies one base from this, so it may be a read error. J is TRBJ2-1 and V is TRBV7-9; TRBD2 aligns across 9 bases. CDR1 and CDR2 from the germline V gene are SEHNR and FQNEAQ (reference sequence). The CDR3 runs to 16 residues. The CDR3, as DNA: TGTGCCAGCAGCTTAGGAACTAGCGGGCCCTACAATGAGAAGTTCTTC. This translates into CASSLGTSGPYNEKFF. Using reference TRBV7-9 and TRBJ2-1 for the parts outside the CDR3, the full variable domain is DTGVSQNPRHKITKRGQNVTFRCDPISEHNRLYWYRQTLGQGPEFLTYFQNEAQLEKSRLLSDRFSAERPKGSFSTLEIQRTEQGDSAMYLCASSLGTSGPYNEKFFGPGTRLTVL.

In its sample, this clonotype ranks as medium-sized. The chain links TRBV19 to TRBJ2-5; 7 nucleotides line up with TRBD2. CDR3 size: 15 residues. J was trimmed by 4 bases and V by 5 bases; bases with no gene match: 10. The V gene's germline CDR1 is LNHDA and CDR2 SQIVND (reference sequence). The CDR3 coding sequence is TGTGCCAGTAGTCTAACACATGGCGGGAGAGAGACCCAGTACTTC. Protein product: CASSLTHGGRETQYF.

Judged by abundance, this clonotype is medium-sized. V and J are TRBV5-1 and TRBJ1-2, with D possibly TRBD1 on 5 matching bases. The CDR3 extends over 16 amino acids. V gave up 1 base and J gave up 7 bases, with 20 bases separating them. CDR1 is SGHRS, CDR2 YFSETQ, per germline. The chain's CDR3 is CASSLSGQGAAGGYTF. The CDR3 region has the DNA TGCGCCAGCAGCTTGTCCGGGCAGGGTGCGGCGGGTGGCTACACCTTC.

This clonotype is deemed medium-sized. The chain couples TRBV11-1 to TRBJ2-1, with TRBD2 matching over 7 bases. J gave up 5 bases and V 0 bases, and 1 base lay outside the gene matches. CDR3 length equals 14 residues. Germline loops: CDR1 SGHAT, CDR2 FQDESV (reference sequence). The CDR3 here is CASSLAGGNNEQFF. CDR3 in DNA: TGTGCCAGCAGCTTAGCCGGGGGGAACAATGAGCAGTTCTTC.

In this sample, this clonotype is medium-sized (0.01 to 0.1%). The rearrangement joins TRBV12-3 or TRBV12-4 to TRBJ2-5, with 9 bases fitting TRBD1. The ends lost 5 bases at V and 5 bases at J; junction bases unmatched: 6. There are 14 residues in the CDR3. The CDR3 DNA follows: TGTGCCAGCAGTGGGGGGACAGGGAAGGAGACCCAGTACTTC. Translating gives CASSGGTGKETQYF.

By sample share, this clonotype is medium-sized (0.01 to 0.1%). This chain uses TRBV7-3 with TRBJ2-3; D perhaps matches TRBD2 (5 bases). V lost 4 bases, J lost 7 bases, and 6 bases lay in between. The CDR3 runs 11 residues. The germline V gene has CDR1 SGHTA and CDR2 FQGTGA. CDR3 sequence (DNA): TGTGCCAGCAGCTCCGGGAATACGCAGTATTTT. Translating gives CASSSGNTQYF.